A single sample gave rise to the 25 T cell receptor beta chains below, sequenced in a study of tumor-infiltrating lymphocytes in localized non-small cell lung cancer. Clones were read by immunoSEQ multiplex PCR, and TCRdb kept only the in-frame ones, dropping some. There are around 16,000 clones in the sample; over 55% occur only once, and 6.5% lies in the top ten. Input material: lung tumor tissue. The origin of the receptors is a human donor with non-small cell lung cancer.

In nucleotides, the CDR3 is TGCGCCAGCAGCCAAGATCGGGACGGGGCTGGGGCCAACGTCCTGACTTTC. Its protein is CASSQDRDGAGANVLTF. The chain links TRBV4-1 to TRBJ2-6; D is perhaps TRBD1 or TRBD2 (5 bases each). Trimming pared 0 bases from V and 2 bases from J, leaving 11 bases between. CDR1 MGHRA and CDR2 YSYEKL come from the germline V gene. The length of the CDR3 is 17 residues.

CDR3 region: CASSEVWVLTSNQPQHF. CDR3 nucleotides: TGTGCCAGCAGTGAAGTATGGGTCCTCACTAGCAATCAGCCCCAGCATTTT. V and J are TRBV6-1 and TRBJ1-5; D uncertain. Germline CDR1 is MNHNS and CDR2 is SASEGT. V gave up 1 base and J gave up 0 bases, with 13 bases separating them. The CDR3 covers 17 residues.

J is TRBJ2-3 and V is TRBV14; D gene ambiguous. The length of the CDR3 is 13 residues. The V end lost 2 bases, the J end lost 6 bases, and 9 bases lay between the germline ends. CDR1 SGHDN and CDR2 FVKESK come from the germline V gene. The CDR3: CASSQQYGDTQYF. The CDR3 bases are TGTGCCAGCAGCCAACAGTACGGGGATACGCAGTATTTT.

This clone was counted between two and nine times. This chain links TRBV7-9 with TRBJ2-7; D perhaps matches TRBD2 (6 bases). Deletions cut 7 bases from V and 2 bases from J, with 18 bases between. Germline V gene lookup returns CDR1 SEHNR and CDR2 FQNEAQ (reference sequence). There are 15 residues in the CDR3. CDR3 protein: CASTASGVGTYEQYF. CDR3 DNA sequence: TGTGCCAGCACCGCTTCGGGGGTCGGGACCTACGAGCAGTACTTC. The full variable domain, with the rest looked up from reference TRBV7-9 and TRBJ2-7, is DTGVSQNPRHKITKRGQNVTFRCDPISEHNRLYWYRQTLGQGPEFLTYFQNEAQLEKSRLLSDRFSAERPKGSFSTLEIQRTEQGDSAMYLCASTASGVGTYEQYFGPGTRLTVT.

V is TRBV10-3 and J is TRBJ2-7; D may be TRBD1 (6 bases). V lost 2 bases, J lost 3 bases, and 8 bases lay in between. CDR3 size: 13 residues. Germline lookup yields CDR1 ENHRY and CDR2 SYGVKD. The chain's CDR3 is CAISEVRGYEQYF. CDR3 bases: TGTGCCATCAGTGAGGTCAGGGGCTACGAGCAGTACTTC.

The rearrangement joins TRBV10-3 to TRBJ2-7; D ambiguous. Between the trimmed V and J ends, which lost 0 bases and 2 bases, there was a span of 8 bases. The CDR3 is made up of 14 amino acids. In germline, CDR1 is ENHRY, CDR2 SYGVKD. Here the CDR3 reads CAISESKGTYEQYF. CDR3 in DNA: TGTGCCATCAGTGAGTCCAAGGGAACCTACGAGCAGTACTTC.

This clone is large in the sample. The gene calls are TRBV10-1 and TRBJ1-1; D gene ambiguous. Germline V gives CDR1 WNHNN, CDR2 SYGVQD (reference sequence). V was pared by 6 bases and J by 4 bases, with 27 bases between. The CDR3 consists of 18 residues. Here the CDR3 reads CASSASRRNSLVGTEAFF. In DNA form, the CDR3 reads TGCGCCAGCAGCGCCAGCCGCCGGAATTCGCTCGTGGGCACTGAAGCTTTCTTT.

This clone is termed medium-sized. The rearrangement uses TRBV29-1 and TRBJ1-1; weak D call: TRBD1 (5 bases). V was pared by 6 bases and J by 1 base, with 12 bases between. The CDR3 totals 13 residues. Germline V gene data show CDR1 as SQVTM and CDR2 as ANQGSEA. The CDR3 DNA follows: TGCAGCGTACGAAAACAGGAGAACACTGAAGCTTTCTTT. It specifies CSVRKQENTEAFF.

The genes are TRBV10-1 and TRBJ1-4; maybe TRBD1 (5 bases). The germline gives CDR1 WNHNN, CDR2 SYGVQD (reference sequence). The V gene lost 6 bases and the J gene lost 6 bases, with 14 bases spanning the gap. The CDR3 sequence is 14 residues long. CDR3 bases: TGCGCCAGCAGGGCCTCCGGGGCAGATGAAAAACTGTTTTTT. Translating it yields CASRASGADEKLFF.

Here the CDR3 DNA reads TGTGCCAGCAGCGCGATTGGGACAGTGACTGAAGCTTTCTTT. It codes for CASSAIGTVTEAFF. The chain employs TRBV7-9 and TRBJ1-1, with 7 bases lining up with TRBD1. The CDR3 is 14 amino acids. Germline trimming cut 5 bases from V and 5 bases from J; bases unmatched to any gene: 8. Per the germline V gene, CDR1 is SEHNR and CDR2 is FQNEAQ (reference sequence).

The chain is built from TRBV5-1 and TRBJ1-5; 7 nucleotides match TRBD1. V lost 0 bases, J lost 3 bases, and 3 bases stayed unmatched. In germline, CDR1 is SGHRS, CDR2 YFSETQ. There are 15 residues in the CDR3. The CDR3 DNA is TGCGCCAGCAGCTTGGGACAGGGTGTCAATCAGCCCCAGCATTTT. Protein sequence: CASSLGQGVNQPQHF.

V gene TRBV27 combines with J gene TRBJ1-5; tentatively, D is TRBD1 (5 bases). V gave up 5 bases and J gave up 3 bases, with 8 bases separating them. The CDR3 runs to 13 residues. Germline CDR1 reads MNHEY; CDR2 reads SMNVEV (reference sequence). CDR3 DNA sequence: TGTGCCAGCAGTACAGGCCCCAATCAGCCCCAGCATTTT. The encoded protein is CASSTGPNQPQHF.

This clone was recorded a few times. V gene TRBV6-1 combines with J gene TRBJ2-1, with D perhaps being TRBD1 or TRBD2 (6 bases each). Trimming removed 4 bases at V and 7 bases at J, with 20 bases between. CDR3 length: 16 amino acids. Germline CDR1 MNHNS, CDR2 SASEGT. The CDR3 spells CASSAPGPRGRNEQFF. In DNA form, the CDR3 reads TGTGCCAGCAGTGCGCCGGGACCTAGGGGGAGGAATGAGCAGTTCTTC.

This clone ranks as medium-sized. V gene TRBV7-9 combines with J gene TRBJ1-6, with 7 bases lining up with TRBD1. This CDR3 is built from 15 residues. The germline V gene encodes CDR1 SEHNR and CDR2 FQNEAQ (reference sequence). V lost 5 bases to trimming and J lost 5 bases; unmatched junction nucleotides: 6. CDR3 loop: CASSLGQEHNSPLHF. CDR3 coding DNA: TGTGCCAGCAGCCTCGGACAGGAGCATAATTCACCCCTCCACTTT. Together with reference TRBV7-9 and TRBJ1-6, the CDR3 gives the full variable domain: DTGVSQNPRHKITKRGQNVTFRCDPISEHNRLYWYRQTLGQGPEFLTYFQNEAQLEKSRLLSDRFSAERPKGSFSTLEIQRTEQGDSAMYLCASSLGQEHNSPLHFGNGTRLTVT.

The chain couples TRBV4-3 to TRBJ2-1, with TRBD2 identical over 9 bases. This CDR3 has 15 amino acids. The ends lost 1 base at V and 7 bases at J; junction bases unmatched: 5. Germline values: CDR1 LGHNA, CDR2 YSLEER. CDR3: CASSQGLAELNEQFF. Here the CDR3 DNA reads TGCGCCAGCAGCCAAGGACTAGCGGAGCTTAATGAGCAGTTCTTC.

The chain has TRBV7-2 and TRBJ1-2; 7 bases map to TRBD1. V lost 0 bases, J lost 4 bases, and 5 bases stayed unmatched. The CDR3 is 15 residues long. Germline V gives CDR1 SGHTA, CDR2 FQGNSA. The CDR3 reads CASSLAEDRAYGYTF. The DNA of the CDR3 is TGTGCCAGCAGCTTAGCGGAAGACAGGGCCTATGGCTACACCTTC.

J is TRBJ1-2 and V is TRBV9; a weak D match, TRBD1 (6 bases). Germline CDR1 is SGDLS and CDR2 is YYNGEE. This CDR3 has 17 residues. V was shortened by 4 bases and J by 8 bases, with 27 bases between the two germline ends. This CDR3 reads CASSPHGSGQLYGGYTF. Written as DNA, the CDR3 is TGTGCCAGCAGCCCCCACGGGTCCGGACAGCTCTATGGCGGCTACACCTTC. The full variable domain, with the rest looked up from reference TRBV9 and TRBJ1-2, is DSGVTQTPKHLITATGQRVTLRCSPRSGDLSVYWYQQSLDQGLQFLIQYYNGEERAKGNILERFSAQQFPDLHSELNLSSLELGDSALYFCASSPHGSGQLYGGYTFGSGTRLTVV.

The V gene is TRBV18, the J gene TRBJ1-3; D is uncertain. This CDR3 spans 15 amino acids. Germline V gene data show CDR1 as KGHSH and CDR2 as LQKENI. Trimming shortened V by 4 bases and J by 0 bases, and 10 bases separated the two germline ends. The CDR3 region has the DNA TGTGCCAGCTCACTCTACAGCAGCTCTGGAAACACCATATATTTT. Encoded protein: CASSLYSSSGNTIYF.

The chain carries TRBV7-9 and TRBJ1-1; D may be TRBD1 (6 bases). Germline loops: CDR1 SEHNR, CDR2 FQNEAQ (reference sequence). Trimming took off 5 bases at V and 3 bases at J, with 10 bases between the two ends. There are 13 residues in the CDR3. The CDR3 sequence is CASSVGGDTEAFF. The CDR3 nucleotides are TGTGCCAGCAGCGTAGGGGGGGACACTGAAGCTTTCTTT.

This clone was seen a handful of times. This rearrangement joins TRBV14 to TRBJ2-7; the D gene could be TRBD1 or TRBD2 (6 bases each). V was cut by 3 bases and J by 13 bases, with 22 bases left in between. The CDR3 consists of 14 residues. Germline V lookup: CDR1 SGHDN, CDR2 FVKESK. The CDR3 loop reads CASSHLTRGARTYF. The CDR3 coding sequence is TGTGCCAGCAGCCACCTAACGAGGGGGGCTCGCACTTACTTC. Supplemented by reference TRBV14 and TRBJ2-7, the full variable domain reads EAGVTQFPSHSVIEKGQTVTLRCDPISGHDNLYWYRRVMGKEIKFLLHFVKESKQDESGMPNNRFLAERTGGTYSTLKVQPAELEDSGVYFCASSHLTRGARTYFGPGTRLTVT.

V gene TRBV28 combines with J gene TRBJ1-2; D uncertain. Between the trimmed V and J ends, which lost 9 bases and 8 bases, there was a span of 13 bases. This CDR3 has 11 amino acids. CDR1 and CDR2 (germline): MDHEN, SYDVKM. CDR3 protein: CASRPAAGYTF. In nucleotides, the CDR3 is TGTGCCAGTCGTCCCGCGGCGGGCTACACCTTC.

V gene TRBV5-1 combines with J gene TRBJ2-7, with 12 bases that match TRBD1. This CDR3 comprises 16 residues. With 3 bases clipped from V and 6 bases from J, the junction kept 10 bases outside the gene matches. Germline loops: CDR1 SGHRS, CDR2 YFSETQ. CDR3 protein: CASSYSSGTGGSEQYF. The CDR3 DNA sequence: TGCGCCAGCAGCTATTCCTCCGGGACAGGGGGCTCCGAGCAGTACTTC.

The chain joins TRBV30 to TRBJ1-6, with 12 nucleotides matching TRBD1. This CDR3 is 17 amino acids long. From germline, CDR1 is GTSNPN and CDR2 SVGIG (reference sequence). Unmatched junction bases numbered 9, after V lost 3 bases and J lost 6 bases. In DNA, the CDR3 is TGTGCCTGGAGCGGGGGGACAGGGGGCTTTTTTAATTCACCCCTCCACTTT. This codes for CAWSGGTGGFFNSPLHF.

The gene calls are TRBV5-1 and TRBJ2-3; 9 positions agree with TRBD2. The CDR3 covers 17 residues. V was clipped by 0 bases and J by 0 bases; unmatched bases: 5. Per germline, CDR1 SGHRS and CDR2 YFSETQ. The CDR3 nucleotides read TGCGCCAGCAGCTTGGGCCTAGCGGGGAGTAGCACAGATACGCAGTATTTT. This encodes CASSLGLAGSSTDTQYF.

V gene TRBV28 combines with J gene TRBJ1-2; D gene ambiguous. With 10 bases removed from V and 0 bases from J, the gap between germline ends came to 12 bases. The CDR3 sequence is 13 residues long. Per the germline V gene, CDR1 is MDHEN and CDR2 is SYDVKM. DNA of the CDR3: TGTGCCACTTCAGTGATTACTAACTATGGCTACACCTTC. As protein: CATSVITNYGYTF.